This TCR beta chain was recorded in a study of blood T cell repertoires in COVID-19. Study overall: Sites across the United States, Italy and Spain contributed samples from acute and convalescent COVID-19. T cells, B-cell-depleted T cells, or PBMCs provided the cDNA or gDNA that served as material.

Authors' processing steps: Amplification of reference gene primers was used by the study to estimate nucleated cell counts. Produced via immunoSEQ multiplex PCR; TCRdb's table is partial and in-frame only. V and J calls and clone size are copied from that table; D and trimming were computed from the DNA. Of roughly 280,000 clones listed, more than 75% were seen once; the top ten hold 8.5% to 9%. Germline lookup yields CDR1 KGHDR and CDR2 SFDVKD. The germline V and J ends were trimmed by 7 bases and 3 bases, with 11 bases remaining between them. The CDR3 is 14 amino acids. This receptor was identified in a man aged 35 to 55 with active or convalescent COVID-19. V is TRBV24-1 and J is TRBJ2-2, with D perhaps TRBD2 (5 bases). Sequencing input: peripheral blood. The CDR3 nucleotides read TGTGCCACCAGGACGGACTCCTACACCGGGGAGCTGTTTTTT. It yields the protein CATRTDSYTGELFF.